These 26 T cell receptor beta chains were all obtained from the same sample, sequenced in a study of cytomegalovirus exposure and HLA in healthy donors. Use of 60 Vbeta and 13 Jbeta primers characterized the PCR. Profiled with immunoSEQ multiplex PCR; TCRdb holds only in-frame clones, not every one. The sample shows some 200,000 clones, roughly 68% of them seen only once. Material: PBMCs. These receptors originate from a woman aged 30 to 39 in good health and CMV-seronegative.

This clone was detected only once. The genes are TRBV2 and TRBJ2-3, with a weak D call TRBD2 (6 bases). V was cut by 5 bases and J by 6 bases, with 15 bases left in between. Germline loops: CDR1 SNHLY, CDR2 FYNNEI. This CDR3 is built from 14 residues. In nucleotides, the CDR3 is TGTGCCAGCAGTCCTATTACTGGAGGGGATACGCAGTATTTT. Residues: CASSPITGGDTQYF.

V and J are TRBV7-9 and TRBJ1-1; possibly TRBD1 for D (5 bases). CDR1 and CDR2 from the germline V gene are SEHNR and FQNEAQ (reference sequence). The CDR3 length is 15 residues. V was trimmed by 1 base and J by 1 base, leaving 10 bases between them. The CDR3 coding sequence is TGTGCCAGCAGCTTAGGTGGGGCTCCGAACACTGAAGCTTTCTTT. Protein: CASSLGGAPNTEAFF.

The rearrangement links TRBV30 to TRBJ2-1; TRBD1 might be the D (5 bases). V lost 2 bases, J lost 5 bases, and 13 bases lay in between. The germline CDR1 and CDR2 sequences are GTSNPN and SVGIG (reference sequence). The CDR3 has 14 residues. The CDR3 bases are TGTGCCTGGAGTCTAGGGGTTGGCGACAATGAGCAGTTCTTC. This gives the protein CAWSLGVGDNEQFF.

This clone was detected once. The genes are TRBV5-6 and TRBJ1-2; TRBD1 might be the D (6 bases). The V gene lost 7 bases and the J gene lost 2 bases, with 15 bases spanning the gap. In germline, CDR1 is SGHDT, CDR2 YYEEEE. The CDR3 length is 14 residues. CDR3 sequence (DNA): TGTGCCAGCGAGGAACAGGGAGTAAACTATGGCTACACCTTC. Translating it yields CASEEQGVNYGYTF.

The chain couples TRBV19 to TRBJ1-5; no clear D gene. Trimming cost V 5 bases and J 5 bases, with 10 bases left between them. Germline CDR1 is LNHDA and CDR2 is SQIVND (reference sequence). The CDR3 runs 13 residues. Here the CDR3 DNA reads TGTGCCAGTAGTCGGGTGTCCGATCAGCCCCAGCATTTT. It encodes CASSRVSDQPQHF.

This clone was counted only a few times. The genes are TRBV6-1 and TRBJ2-7; tentative D call: TRBD1 (5 bases). CDR1 is MNHNS, CDR2 SASEGT, per germline. The CDR3 sequence is 13 residues long. Deletions cut 2 bases from V and 3 bases from J, with 8 bases between. CDR3 nucleotides: TGTGCCAGCAGTGAAACCAGGGTCTACGAGCAGTACTTC. Protein: CASSETRVYEQYF.

V is TRBV18 and J is TRBJ1-3; TRBD1 might be the D (5 bases). Trimming left V 5 bases short and J 0 bases short, with 11 bases between. CDR1 is KGHSH, CDR2 LQKENI, per germline. CDR3 length: 15 residues. The DNA for the CDR3 is TGTGCCAGCTCAGCGACAGAAAGCTCTGGAAACACCATATATTTT. The encoded protein is CASSATESSGNTIYF.

The V call is TRBV4-2, the J call TRBJ2-1; TRBD2 agrees at 8 bases. V shed 3 bases, J shed 7 bases, and the junction held 5 bases outside the gene matches. The germline CDR1 and CDR2 sequences are LGHNA and YNFKEQ. The CDR3 extends over 14 amino acids. The CDR3 DNA reads TGTGCCAGCAGCCATACCGGGACTAGAAATGAGCAGTTCTTC. Translated, it gives CASSHTGTRNEQFF.

This chain links TRBV19 with TRBJ1-5; D is ambiguous. Germline V gives CDR1 LNHDA, CDR2 SQIVND (reference sequence). There are 14 residues in the CDR3. Trimming took off 3 bases at V and 0 bases at J, with 6 bases between the two ends. The CDR3 loop reads CASSIQISNQPQHF. The CDR3 region has the DNA TGTGCCAGTAGTATCCAGATTAGCAATCAGCCCCAGCATTTT.

This clone was seen a few times. The gene calls are TRBV7-8 and TRBJ2-1, with 7 bases lining up with TRBD1. The germline gives CDR1 SGHVS, CDR2 FQNEAQ. The CDR3 is 14 residues long. The V gene end was trimmed by 4 bases and the J gene end by 5 bases; junction bases not matched to a gene: 5. CDR3 coding DNA: TGTGCCAGCAGCTCCATCGACAGGGACAATGAGCAGTTCTTC. This gives the protein CASSSIDRDNEQFF.

Comment on this clone: Additional DNA sequences in this sample encode the identical CDR3. The chain uses TRBV6-5 and TRBJ2-3; possible D gene TRBD2, 5 bases. Between the trimmed V and J ends, which lost 0 bases and 8 bases, there was a span of 12 bases. Germline CDR1 reads MNHEY; CDR2 reads SVGAGI. The CDR3 loop spans 14 amino acids. This CDR3 is CASSYSYTEGTQYF. The CDR3, as DNA: TGTGCCAGCAGTTACTCGTATACCGAGGGTACGCAGTATTTT.

V is TRBV7-2 and J is TRBJ1-2; the D is unclear. This CDR3 is 14 amino acids long. Germline V gene data show CDR1 as SGHTA and CDR2 as FQGNSA. V lost 7 bases to trimming and J lost 3 bases, with 15 bases between them. CDR3 sequence reads: CASTTDGSYYGYTF. Written as DNA, the CDR3 is TGTGCCAGCACCACAGACGGATCATACTATGGCTACACCTTC.

The genes are TRBV27 and TRBJ2-7; maybe TRBD2 (5 bases). Germline CDR1 reads MNHEY; CDR2 reads SMNVEV (reference sequence). The germline V and J ends were trimmed by 2 bases and 9 bases, with 8 bases remaining between them. The CDR3 is made up of 11 amino acids. Here the CDR3 DNA reads TGTGCCAGCAGTTTAGGAGGCGGGCAGTACTTC. It encodes CASSLGGGQYF.

V gene TRBV9 combines with J gene TRBJ2-7; 12 bases map to TRBD2. CDR1 and CDR2 from the germline V gene are SGDLS and YYNGEE. V lost 3 bases to trimming and J lost 3 bases; unmatched junction nucleotides: 7. The CDR3 covers 16 residues. The CDR3 DNA reads TGTGCCAGCAGCGGAGAAGGACTAGCGGGGAACTACGAGCAGTACTTC. Protein: CASSGEGLAGNYEQYF. Complete variable domain (other parts from reference TRBV9 and TRBJ2-7): DSGVTQTPKHLITATGQRVTLRCSPRSGDLSVYWYQQSLDQGLQFLIQYYNGEERAKGNILERFSAQQFPDLHSELNLSSLELGDSALYFCASSGEGLAGNYEQYFGPGTRLTVT.

The chain has TRBV4-2 and TRBJ2-4; D not certain. V shed 4 bases and J shed 1 base, with 8 bases lying between them. This CDR3 contains 14 residues. Germline V gives CDR1 LGHNA, CDR2 YNFKEQ. CDR3 nucleotide sequence: TGTGCCAGCAGCCCCCCTTTGGCCAAAAACATTCAGTACTTC. Protein: CASSPPLAKNIQYF.

V usage is TRBV5-5 and J usage is TRBJ1-2; tentatively, D is TRBD1 (5 bases). V was pared by 0 bases and J by 3 bases, with 9 bases between. The CDR3 contains 14 residues. CDR1 and CDR2 from the germline V gene are SGHKS and YYEKEE (reference sequence). The chain's CDR3 is CASSLEPGYYGYTF. The CDR3 DNA follows: TGTGCCAGCAGCTTGGAGCCAGGGTACTATGGCTACACCTTC.

This clone was seen only once. J is TRBJ1-2 and V is TRBV5-1; 7 bases are shared with TRBD1. This CDR3 has 17 amino acids. Germline lookup yields CDR1 SGHRS and CDR2 YFSETQ. Trimming cost V 0 bases and J 2 bases; bases outside gene matches: 10. For the CDR3, the DNA is TGCGCCAGCAGCTTGGCCGGGCCAATACAGGGGAACTATGGCTACACCTTC. It yields the protein CASSLAGPIQGNYGYTF.

CDR3 loop: CASSSQGGGSPLHF. The CDR3 nucleotides are TGTGCCAGCAGCTCTCAGGGAGGTGGTTCACCCCTCCACTTT. This sequence joins TRBV7-9 and TRBJ1-6; D might be TRBD1 (5 bases). This CDR3 is 14 amino acids long. V was cut by 4 bases and J by 9 bases, with 13 bases left in between. From germline, CDR1 is SEHNR and CDR2 FQNEAQ (reference sequence). The variable domain in full, with the rest retrieved from reference TRBV7-9 and TRBJ1-6, is DTGVSQNPRHKITKRGQNVTFRCDPISEHNRLYWYRQTLGQGPEFLTYFQNEAQLEKSRLLSDRFSAERPKGSFSTLEIQRTEQGDSAMYLCASSSQGGGSPLHFGNGTRLTVT.

The rearrangement links TRBV7-9 to TRBJ1-1, with 7 bases fitting TRBD1. J was trimmed by 1 base and V by 3 bases; bases with no gene match: 2. The CDR3 has 14 amino acids. Germline CDR1 and CDR2: SEHNR and FQNEAQ (reference sequence). The CDR3 region is CASSFGQENTEAFF. The CDR3 nucleotides are TGTGCCAGCAGCTTTGGACAGGAGAACACTGAAGCTTTCTTT.

The chain is built from TRBV7-9 and TRBJ2-6; 11 positions agree with TRBD2. This CDR3 is built from 18 residues. V lost 4 bases, J lost 0 bases, and 5 bases stayed unmatched. CDR1 and CDR2 (germline): SEHNR, FQNEAQ (reference sequence). The CDR3 region has the DNA TGTGCCAGCAGCTCCTTAGCGGGAGGGCCCTCTGGGGCCAACGTCCTGACTTTC. Its translation: CASSSLAGGPSGANVLTF.

CDR3 in DNA: TGTGCCAGCAGCGTAGATCTAGGAGTATTGGGCACTGAAGCTTTCTTT. It is translated as CASSVDLGVLGTEAFF. This chain uses TRBV9 with TRBJ1-1; the D is unclear. CDR3 size: 16 residues. The germline V and J ends were trimmed by 0 bases and 4 bases, with 16 bases remaining between them. Germline CDR1 and CDR2: SGDLS and YYNGEE.

The chain employs TRBV30 and TRBJ1-2; unclear D gene. There are 14 residues in the CDR3. Between the trimmed V and J ends, which lost 3 bases and 7 bases, there was a span of 18 bases. Germline V CDR1 and CDR2: GTSNPN, SVGIG (reference sequence). CDR3 nucleotides: TGTGCCTGGAGCCTCGGACGGGGTGTTAGTGGCTACACCTTC. Residues: CAWSLGRGVSGYTF.

The chain couples TRBV5-6 to TRBJ1-2; 9 bases fit TRBD1. V was pared by 3 bases and J by 6 bases, with 6 bases of the junction left unmatched. Germline lookup yields CDR1 SGHDT and CDR2 YYEEEE. The CDR3 loop spans 14 amino acids. The CDR3, as DNA: TGTGCCAGCAGCTGGACAGGGGATAGGAATGGCTACACCTTC. Translated, it gives CASSWTGDRNGYTF.

The rearrangement uses TRBV10-2 and TRBJ2-7; 7 nucleotides line up with TRBD1. Trimming at V came to 2 bases and at J to 8 bases, leaving 6 bases not matched to a gene. The CDR3 runs 13 residues. Germline V gene sequence: CDR1 WSHSY, CDR2 SAAADI. CDR3 residues: CASSETDREKQYF. The CDR3 coding sequence is TGCGCCAGCAGTGAGACCGACAGGGAAAAGCAGTACTTC.

This chain uses TRBV6-6 with TRBJ1-6, with TRBD1 matching over 9 bases. The J segment lost 7 bases and the V segment lost 2 bases, leaving 3 bases of the junction unmatched. Germline assignment: CDR1 MNHNY and CDR2 SVGAGI (reference sequence). CDR3 length: 15 amino acids. CDR3 bases: TGTGCCAGCAGTTACGGGGGACAGGGAAATTCACCCCTCCACTTT. Translated: CASSYGGQGNSPLHF.

Of note for this clone: Additional DNA sequences in this sample encode the identical CDR3. The genes are TRBV4-3 and TRBJ2-7; 8 positions match TRBD2. The CDR3 spans 13 residues. Trimming cost V 4 bases and J 3 bases; bases outside gene matches: 2. Germline assignment: CDR1 LGHNA and CDR2 YSLEER. DNA for the CDR3: TGCGCCAGCAGCCGTACTAGCGGCTACGAGCAGTACTTC. Translated, it gives CASSRTSGYEQYF.